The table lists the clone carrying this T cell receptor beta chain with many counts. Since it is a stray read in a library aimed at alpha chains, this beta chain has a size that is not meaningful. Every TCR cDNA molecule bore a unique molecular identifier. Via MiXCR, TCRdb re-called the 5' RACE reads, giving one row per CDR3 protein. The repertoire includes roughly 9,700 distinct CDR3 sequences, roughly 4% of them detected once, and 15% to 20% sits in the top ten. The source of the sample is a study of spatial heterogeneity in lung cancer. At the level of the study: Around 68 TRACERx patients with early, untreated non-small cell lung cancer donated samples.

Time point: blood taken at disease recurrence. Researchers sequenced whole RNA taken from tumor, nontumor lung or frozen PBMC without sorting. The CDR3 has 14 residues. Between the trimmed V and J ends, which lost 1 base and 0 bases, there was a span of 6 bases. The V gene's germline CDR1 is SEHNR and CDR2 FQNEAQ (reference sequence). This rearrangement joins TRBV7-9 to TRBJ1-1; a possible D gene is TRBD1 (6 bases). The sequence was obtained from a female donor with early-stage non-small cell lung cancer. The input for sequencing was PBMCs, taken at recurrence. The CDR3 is CASSLGQVNTEAFF. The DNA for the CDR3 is TGTGCCAGCAGCTTAGGACAGGTGAACACTGAAGCTTTCTTT.